The source of this TCR beta chain is a study of vaccination effects on CD4 cells after COVID-19. Study-level results: Marked clonal contraction of infection- and vaccine-induced clones was seen late after vaccination.

After expansion with viral peptide pools in the ViraFEST assay, antigen-specific CD4+ T cells were sequenced. After less than twelve days in culture, the CD4+ T cells were isolated. Vaccine recipients lacked prior SARS-CoV-2 infection and had negative nucleocapsid antibodies. With 8.5 to 10 ug/ml peptides and around 10 IU/ml IL-2, around 2.1 million PBMC per well were cultured. V lost 5 bases and J 11 bases, leaving 19 bases between the germline ends. The germline V gene encodes CDR1 SNHLY and CDR2 FYNNEI. This CDR3 region has 14 residues. Comment on this clone: Its antigen is undetermined.

Only in-frame clones appear in the TCRdb table, and some are missing; sequencing was by immunoSEQ multiplex PCR. The sample has under 55,000 clones, approximately 75% seen once. The clonotype was recovered from a human donor who received a COVID-19 vaccine. The chain carries TRBV2 and TRBJ2-1, with D possibly matching TRBD2 (6 bases). The material sequenced was CD4+ T cells from PBMCs cultured with HCoV-OC43 spike peptides, taken before COVID-19 vaccination. The subset is: HCoV-OC43 spike overlapping peptide pool stimulation. This CDR3 reads CASSPSGTPIQQFF. CDR3 coding DNA: TGTGCCAGCAGTCCCTCCGGGACTCCAATCCAGCAGTTCTTC.